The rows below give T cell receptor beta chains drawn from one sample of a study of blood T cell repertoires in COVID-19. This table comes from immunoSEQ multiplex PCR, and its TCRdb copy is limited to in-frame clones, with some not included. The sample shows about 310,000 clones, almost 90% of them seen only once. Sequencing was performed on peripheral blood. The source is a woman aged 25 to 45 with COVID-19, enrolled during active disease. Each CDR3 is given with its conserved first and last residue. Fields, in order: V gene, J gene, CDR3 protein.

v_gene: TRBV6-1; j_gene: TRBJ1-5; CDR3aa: CASSEEGQGAAIRHF
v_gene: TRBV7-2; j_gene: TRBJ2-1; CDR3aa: CASSLASQWLAAYNEQFF
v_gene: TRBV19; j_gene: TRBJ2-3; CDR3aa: CASSMVEGNTDTQYF
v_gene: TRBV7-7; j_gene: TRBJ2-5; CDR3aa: CASSLRRAGGQETQYF
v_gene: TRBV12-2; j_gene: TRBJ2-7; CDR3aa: CASRLSLYEQYF
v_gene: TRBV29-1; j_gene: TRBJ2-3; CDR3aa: CSVELSGDTQYF
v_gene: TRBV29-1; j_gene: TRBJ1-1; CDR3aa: CSVVGDRGGGTEAFF
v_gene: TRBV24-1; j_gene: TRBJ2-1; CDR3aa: CATSDSDSSYNEQFF
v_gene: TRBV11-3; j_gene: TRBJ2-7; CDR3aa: CASSLGHTVYEQYF
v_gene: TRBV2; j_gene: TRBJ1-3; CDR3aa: CASNAVKGNTIYF
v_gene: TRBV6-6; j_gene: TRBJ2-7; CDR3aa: CASSPRTGPYEQYF
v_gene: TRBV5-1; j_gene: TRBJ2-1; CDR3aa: CASSLLTGAPAPNEQFF
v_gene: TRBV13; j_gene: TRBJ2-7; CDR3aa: CASSPSGTGAYEQYF
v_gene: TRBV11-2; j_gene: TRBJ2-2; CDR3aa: CASSLAGKLFF
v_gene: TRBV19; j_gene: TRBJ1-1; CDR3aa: CASSITGAGTEAFF
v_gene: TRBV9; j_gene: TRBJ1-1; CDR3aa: CASSSSRGTGGLGTEAFF
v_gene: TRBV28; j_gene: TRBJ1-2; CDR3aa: CASSLWSGGYTF
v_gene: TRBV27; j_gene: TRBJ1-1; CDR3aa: CASSPRQAVTAFF
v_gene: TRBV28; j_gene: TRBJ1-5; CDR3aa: CASSLWSKVLNQPQHF
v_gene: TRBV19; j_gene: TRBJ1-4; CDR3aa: CASSPRSPKLFF
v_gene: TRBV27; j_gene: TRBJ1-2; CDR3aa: CASSLSWQANYGYTF
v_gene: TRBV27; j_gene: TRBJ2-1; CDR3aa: CASSFRDRVIHEQFF
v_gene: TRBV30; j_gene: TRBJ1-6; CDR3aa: CAWGQGANSPLHF
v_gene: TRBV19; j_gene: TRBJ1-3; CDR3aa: CASLRWGGGNTIYF
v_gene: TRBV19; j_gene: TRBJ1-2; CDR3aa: CASSITGQGANGYTF
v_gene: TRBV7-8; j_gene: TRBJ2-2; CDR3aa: CASSRDRAGTGELFF
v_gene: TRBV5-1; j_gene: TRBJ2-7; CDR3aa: CASSLDGGRNHEQYF
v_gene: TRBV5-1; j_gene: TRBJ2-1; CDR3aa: CASSTGLAGYNEQFF
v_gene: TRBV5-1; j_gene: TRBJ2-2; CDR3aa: CASSLQGPNTGELFF
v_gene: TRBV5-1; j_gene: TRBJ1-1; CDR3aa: CASSLEEGAGEAFF
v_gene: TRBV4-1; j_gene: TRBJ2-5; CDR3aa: CASSQLLAGGPRQETQYF
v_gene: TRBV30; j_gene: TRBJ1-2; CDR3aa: CAWEGGGYTF
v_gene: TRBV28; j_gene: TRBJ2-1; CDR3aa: CASSSLAHSYNEQFF
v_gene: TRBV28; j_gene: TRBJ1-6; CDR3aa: CASMTGNNSPLHF
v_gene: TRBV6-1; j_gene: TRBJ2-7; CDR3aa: CASSDRGLATQYF
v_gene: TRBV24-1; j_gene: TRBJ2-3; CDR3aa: CATSDPTTDTDTQYF
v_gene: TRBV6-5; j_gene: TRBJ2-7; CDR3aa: CASSYSDLSYEQYF
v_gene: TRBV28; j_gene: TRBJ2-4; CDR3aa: CASSLSGTGGKLAKNIQYF